Shown below are 21 T cell receptor beta chains from a single sample sequenced in a study of T-cell memory formation after mild COVID-19 (dated by TCRdb to the early 2020s). Libraries were built with 5' RACE. The listed sequencing device is Illumina NovaSeq 6000. TCRdb reworked the public reads: Q25 trimming with fastp, MiXCR clone assembly, productive beta chains retained. When rows share a CDR3 protein, they turn into one entry using the most common DNA and genes. A total of about 320,000 distinct CDR3 sequences appear in this sample, 14% of them only once. The ten largest clones take up roughly a fifth of the sample. The sequenced sample was PBMCs or a T cell subset sorted from them (not recorded which). The receptors derive from a man aged 18 to 30 who had mild COVID-19 (a few samples of this study predate the infection). The sample titles of this study are shuffled in the database, so cell type and time point are left out; the donor was told from shared clones.

The chain uses TRBV3-1 and TRBJ1-4; D is perhaps TRBD1 (6 bases). V lost 5 bases, J lost 8 bases, and 15 bases lay in between. Germline CDR1 is LGHDT and CDR2 is YNNKEL (reference sequence). The CDR3 runs to 14 residues. The CDR3 region is CASSGDFRGEKLFF. In DNA form, the CDR3 reads TGTGCCAGCAGCGGAGACTTTAGGGGGGAAAAACTGTTTTTT.

This clonotype was seen a few times. The chain carries TRBV20-1 and TRBJ1-5; the D is unclear. This CDR3 is built from 16 residues. Germline lookup yields CDR1 DFQATT and CDR2 SNEGSKA (reference sequence). With 3 bases removed from V and 1 base from J, the gap between germline ends came to 16 bases. The CDR3 loop is CSARVPGQRSNQPQHF. In DNA form, the CDR3 reads TGCAGTGCTAGGGTCCCGGGTCAACGGAGCAATCAGCCCCAGCATTTT.

This clonotype was seen a handful of times. The J gene is TRBJ2-2, the V gene TRBV12-3 or TRBV12-4, with a weak D call TRBD2 (7 bases). Trimming cost V 3 bases and J 2 bases, with 13 bases left between them. This CDR3 contains 16 residues. The chain's CDR3 is CASSFRGGHNTGELFF. The CDR3 nucleotides are TGTGCCAGCAGTTTTCGCGGGGGCCATAACACCGGGGAGCTGTTTTTT.

This chain connects TRBV20-1 to TRBJ2-1; 11 nucleotides align to TRBD2. This CDR3 region has 14 residues. After removal of 2 bases from V and 7 bases from J, the junction contained 4 bases not matched to a gene. The germline CDR1 and CDR2 sequences are DFQATT and SNEGSKA (reference sequence). Here the CDR3 reads CSARTSGGGNEQFF. The CDR3 region has the DNA TGCAGTGCTAGAACTAGCGGGGGTGGGAATGAGCAGTTCTTC.

This clonotype was found a few times. V is TRBV9 and J is TRBJ1-2, with unresolved D. Between the trimmed V and J ends, which lost 0 bases and 0 bases, there was a span of 9 bases. Germline lookup yields CDR1 SGDLS and CDR2 YYNGEE. The CDR3 loop spans 15 amino acids. CDR3 DNA: TGTGCCAGCAGCGTAGGAGAAGTTGCTAACTATGGCTACACCTTC. Residues: CASSVGEVANYGYTF.

V and J are TRBV6-2 or TRBV6-3 and TRBJ2-7; D is unclear. Between the trimmed V and J ends, which lost 6 bases and 5 bases, there was a span of 8 bases. Germline V gives CDR1 MNHEY, CDR2 SVGEGT. The CDR3 spans 11 residues. CDR3 amino acids: CASSHYDEQYF. Written as DNA, the CDR3 is TGTGCCAGCAGCCACTATGACGAGCAGTACTTC.

The chain employs TRBV18 and TRBJ2-5; D possibly corresponds to TRBD2 (7 bases). Germline CDR1 and CDR2: KGHSH and LQKENI. Trimming removed 6 bases from V and 2 bases from J, with 13 bases in between. The length of the CDR3 is 14 residues. The DNA of the CDR3 is TGTGCCAGCTCTCGGGGGGCAGGACAAGAGACCCAGTACTTC. Translating it yields CASSRGAGQETQYF.

The chain has TRBV7-2 and TRBJ2-4; possibly TRBD2 for D (6 bases). The length of the CDR3 is 15 residues. V was pared by 6 bases and J by 2 bases, with 14 bases between. Per germline, CDR1 SGHTA and CDR2 FQGNSA. The CDR3 sequence: CASSSLGGSKNIQYF. The CDR3 DNA follows: TGTGCCAGCAGTTCCCTCGGGGGATCCAAAAACATTCAGTACTTC. Looking up the rest from reference TRBV7-2 and TRBJ2-4 gives the full variable domain: GAGVSQSPSNKVTEKGKDVELRCDPISGHTALYWYRQSLGQGLEFLIYFQGNSAPDKSGLPSDRFSAERTGGSVSTLTIQRTQQEDSAVYLCASSSLGGSKNIQYFGAGTRLSVL.

This clonotype was detected a few times. The rearrangement uses TRBV3-1 and TRBJ2-3, with 8 nucleotides matching TRBD2. Trimming cost V 7 bases and J 2 bases; bases outside gene matches: 8. The germline V gene encodes CDR1 LGHDT and CDR2 YNNKEL (reference sequence). This CDR3 is built from 15 residues. The chain's CDR3 is CASNRGGRPTDTQYF. As DNA, the CDR3 is TGTGCCAGCAACCGGGGGGGGCGCCCCACAGATACGCAGTATTTT.

The CDR3 nucleotides are TGCAGCGCGGGTGGGGGAGGCGGTGAAAAACTGTTTTTT. This gives the protein CSAGGGGGEKLFF. The gene calls are TRBV29-1 and TRBJ1-4; D is perhaps TRBD1 (5 bases). Trimming left V 7 bases short and J 7 bases short, with 16 bases between. CDR1 is SQVTM, CDR2 ANQGSEA, per germline. The CDR3 is made up of 13 amino acids.

This clonotype has only a few counts. The chain joins TRBV3-1 to TRBJ2-2; 9 bases line up with TRBD2. After removal of 4 bases from V and 5 bases from J, the junction contained 8 bases not matched to a gene. CDR3 length: 16 residues. CDR1 is LGHDT, CDR2 YNNKEL, per germline (reference sequence). CDR3 region: CASSPLWRGGTGELFF. The CDR3 coding sequence is TGTGCCAGCAGCCCCCTTTGGCGGGGGGGTACCGGGGAGCTGTTTTTT.

The rearrangement links TRBV4-3 to TRBJ2-1; TRBD2 might be the D (6 bases). CDR1 and CDR2 from the germline V gene are LGHNA and YSLEER. The CDR3 spans 15 residues. Trimming pared 4 bases from V and 3 bases from J, leaving 13 bases between. This chain's CDR3 is CASSPSLGGYNEQFF. CDR3 DNA sequence: TGCGCCAGCAGCCCCTCTTTGGGGGGCTACAATGAGCAGTTCTTC.

The chain combines TRBV5-1 with TRBJ1-1; 10 bases line up with TRBD1. There are 16 residues in the CDR3. The germline V gene has CDR1 SGHRS and CDR2 YFSETQ. V trimming: 0 bases; J trimming: 5 bases; junction bases outside the gene matches: 7. This chain's CDR3 is CASSLDWTGGGTEAFF. In DNA, the CDR3 is TGCGCCAGCAGCTTGGACTGGACAGGGGGAGGTACTGAAGCTTTCTTT.

This chain connects TRBV6-5 to TRBJ1-5; 7 bases agree with TRBD1. The CDR3 extends over 16 amino acids. From germline, CDR1 is MNHEY and CDR2 SVGAGI. Trimming removed 5 bases from V and 3 bases from J; junction bases left unmatched: 10. CDR3 in amino acids: CASSPRTGDFNQPQHF. The CDR3 DNA reads TGTGCCAGCAGTCCCAGGACAGGAGATTTCAATCAGCCCCAGCATTTT.

The chain carries TRBV6-6 and TRBJ1-1; TRBD1 agrees at 9 bases. J gave up 8 bases and V 7 bases, and 11 bases lay outside the gene matches. This CDR3 is 14 amino acids long. CDR1 is MNHNY and CDR2 is SVGAGI in the germline V gene (reference sequence). CDR3 in DNA: TGTGCCAGCATCGCGCACCGACAGGGGGGGGAAGCTTTCTTT. As protein: CASIAHRQGGEAFF.

This clonotype showed up just a few times. The V and J genes are TRBV7-9 and TRBJ1-1; no clear D. Germline CDR1 is SEHNR and CDR2 is FQNEAQ (reference sequence). This CDR3 contains 14 residues. The V end was cut by 4 bases, the J end by 0 bases, with 9 bases between. The chain's CDR3 is CASSSNQMNTEAFF. The CDR3 DNA is TGTGCCAGCAGCTCAAACCAGATGAACACTGAAGCTTTCTTT.

The table lists this clonotype with a few counts. This chain connects TRBV4-2 to TRBJ1-4, with 9 bases lining up with TRBD1. The CDR3 length is 18 residues. After removal of 0 bases from V and 8 bases from J, the junction contained 13 bases not matched to a gene. The V gene's germline CDR1 is LGHNA and CDR2 YNFKEQ. The CDR3 loop reads CASSQEGTGSGVTEKLFF. DNA for the CDR3: TGTGCCAGCAGCCAAGAGGGGACAGGGTCGGGCGTTACGGAAAAACTGTTTTTT.

This clonotype turned up a few times. V is TRBV23-1 and J is TRBJ2-3; TRBD1 is a possible D gene (5 bases). TRBV23-1 falls under the ORF class, with uncertain function. This CDR3 spans 12 amino acids. The germline V and J ends were trimmed by 8 bases and 13 bases, with 19 bases remaining between them. CDR3 bases: TGCGCCAGCGGACCTGGCAGGGTCAATGAGTATTTT. Translating gives CASGPGRVNEYF.

The rearrangement links TRBV6-8 to TRBJ1-2; 8 bases align to TRBD1. The junction had 2 bases not matched to a gene; V was cut back by 6 bases and J by 5 bases. CDR3 size: 12 residues. CDR1 and CDR2 (germline): MNHGY, SAAAGT. Written as DNA, the CDR3 is TGTGCCAGCAGGGACAGGGAATATGGCTACACCTTC. Its protein is CASRDREYGYTF.

This clonotype has just a few counts. The V and J genes are TRBV6-2 or TRBV6-3 and TRBJ2-7; 7 bases are shared with TRBD1. The CDR3 spans 15 residues. CDR1 is MNHEY and CDR2 is SVGEGT in the germline V gene. The J segment lost 2 bases and the V segment lost 1 base, leaving 5 bases of the junction unmatched. Here the CDR3 reads CASSYFRGGPYEQYF. The CDR3 DNA reads as TGTGCCAGCAGTTACTTTAGAGGGGGCCCCTACGAGCAGTACTTC.

In its sample, this clonotype was seen a few times. The junction shows a germline mismatch at one end, possibly a read error. The chain employs TRBV7-2 and TRBJ1-6; no clear D. Germline CDR1 SGHTA, CDR2 FQGNSA. The CDR3 covers 13 residues. The CDR3 nucleotides read TGTGCAAGCAGCTTATTCGCCAATTCACCCCTCCACTTT. This encodes CASSLFANSPLHF.